Listed below are T cell receptor beta chains from one sample, sequenced in a study of cytomegalovirus exposure and HLA in healthy donors. This table comes from immunoSEQ multiplex PCR, and its TCRdb copy is limited to in-frame clones, with some not included. The table lists more than 150,000 clones, about 81% of them singletons. Sequenced material: PBMCs. The receptors shown here come from a woman aged 18-29 years in good health and CMV-seronegative. The CDR3 runs from the conserved cysteine through the conserved F or W.

v_gene: TRBV25-1; j_gene: TRBJ2-5; CDR3aa: CASSDVRGSGETQYF
v_gene: TRBV18; j_gene: TRBJ2-5; CDR3aa: CASSLQEDHQETQYF
v_gene: TRBV11-2; j_gene: TRBJ2-5; CDR3aa: CASSLDALFKTQYF
v_gene: TRBV11-2; j_gene: TRBJ2-7; CDR3aa: CASSQLTGDFREQYF
v_gene: TRBV7-2; j_gene: TRBJ1-4; CDR3aa: CASSLNMADPGEKLFF
v_gene: TRBV28; j_gene: TRBJ1-5; CDR3aa: CASTPQEGSNQPQHF
v_gene: TRBV19; j_gene: TRBJ2-3; CDR3aa: CASSILRRGDTQYF
v_gene: TRBV29-1; j_gene: TRBJ1-6; CDR3aa: CSVRDNPDSPLHF
v_gene: TRBV29-1; j_gene: TRBJ2-7; CDR3aa: CSVGPLASGYEQYF
v_gene: TRBV2; j_gene: TRBJ2-3; CDR3aa: CASSEPGQGSDTQYF
v_gene: TRBV4-2; j_gene: TRBJ1-1; CDR3aa: CASSQDWGGNTEAFF
v_gene: TRBV13; j_gene: TRBJ2-3; CDR3aa: CASSVTRGTDTQYF
v_gene: TRBV7-2; j_gene: TRBJ2-5; CDR3aa: CASSLWGDFIVAQYF
v_gene: TRBV29-1; j_gene: TRBJ2-2; CDR3aa: CSVGLARTTGELFF
v_gene: TRBV20-1; j_gene: NA; CDR3aa: CSAPGQIEQYF
v_gene: TRBV9; j_gene: TRBJ2-1; CDR3aa: CASSVAGNNQNEQFF
v_gene: TRBV7-9; j_gene: TRBJ1-2; CDR3aa: CAGSRQGYGYTF
v_gene: TRBV27; j_gene: TRBJ1-1; CDR3aa: CASAPGQSNTEAFF
v_gene: TRBV18; j_gene: TRBJ1-2; CDR3aa: CASSPSPDTNYGYTF
v_gene: TRBV20-1; j_gene: TRBJ1-2; CDR3aa: CSARKAYGYTF
v_gene: TRBV14; j_gene: TRBJ1-2; CDR3aa: CASSPRGHGYTF
v_gene: TRBV19; j_gene: TRBJ2-7; CDR3aa: CASSARQGGDYYEQYF
v_gene: TRBV19; j_gene: TRBJ2-7; CDR3aa: CASSIAVTTYEQYF
v_gene: TRBV28; j_gene: TRBJ2-1; CDR3aa: CASSSSLGSYNEQFF
v_gene: TRBV27; j_gene: TRBJ2-7; CDR3aa: CASSLGGTGIPYEQYF
v_gene: TRBV27; j_gene: TRBJ2-7; CDR3aa: CASSLGLEAYEQYF
v_gene: TRBV12-5; j_gene: TRBJ2-7; CDR3aa: CASGLVPGGYEQYF
v_gene: TRBV6-6; j_gene: TRBJ1-1; CDR3aa: CASANQVMNTEAFF
v_gene: TRBV6-5; j_gene: TRBJ2-1; CDR3aa: CASSRRVYNEQFF
v_gene: TRBV28; j_gene: TRBJ2-2; CDR3aa: CASSFLGAPGELFF
v_gene: TRBV18; j_gene: TRBJ1-2; CDR3aa: CASSLTEGIYGYTF
v_gene: TRBV27; j_gene: TRBJ2-3; CDR3aa: CASEPGQGRGDTQYF
v_gene: TRBV19; j_gene: TRBJ2-7; CDR3aa: CASSIRRGSYEQYF
v_gene: TRBV28; j_gene: TRBJ2-7; CDR3aa: CASNFGIYGEQYF
v_gene: TRBV5-4; j_gene: TRBJ2-1; CDR3aa: CASSLAGDNEQFF
v_gene: TRBV7-3; j_gene: TRBJ2-3; CDR3aa: CASGGYADTQYF
v_gene: TRBV27; j_gene: TRBJ2-7; CDR3aa: CAVSGAYEQYF
v_gene: TRBV6-1; j_gene: TRBJ1-1; CDR3aa: CAALGDTEAFF
v_gene: TRBV5-1; j_gene: TRBJ2-1; CDR3aa: CASSLGVSASNEQFF